The table lists the clone carrying this T cell receptor (beta chain) with many counts. Its antigen remains unidentified. This entry comes from a study of early T cells in non-severe SARS-CoV-2 infection. As for the study in general: Bulk RNA from unsorted whole blood was sequenced; chains were unpaired. Study conclusions and caveats: VDJdb-based annotation leaned toward anti-spike CD8 responses and missed private and CD4 specificities.

Germline-derived CDR1 and CDR2 are DFQATT and SNEGSKA (reference sequence). The CDR3 sequence is 15 residues long. With V trimmed by 6 bases and J by 0 bases, 5 bases remained unmatched. TCRdb re-derived calls from the 5' RACE reads in MiXCR, one entry per CDR3 protein. The sample carries about 70,000 distinct CDR3 sequences, over 4% recorded once. This TCR derives from an adult who was a healthcare worker with PCR-confirmed SARS-CoV-2 infection or an uninfected control (not recorded which). The chain carries TRBV20-1 and TRBJ1-5, with 10 bases aligning to TRBD1. The sample in question was whole blood, obtained at baseline. The CDR3 loop is CSAPGQGYSNQPQHF. The CDR3 coding sequence is TGCAGTGCCCCGGGACAGGGGTATAGCAATCAGCCCCAGCATTTT.